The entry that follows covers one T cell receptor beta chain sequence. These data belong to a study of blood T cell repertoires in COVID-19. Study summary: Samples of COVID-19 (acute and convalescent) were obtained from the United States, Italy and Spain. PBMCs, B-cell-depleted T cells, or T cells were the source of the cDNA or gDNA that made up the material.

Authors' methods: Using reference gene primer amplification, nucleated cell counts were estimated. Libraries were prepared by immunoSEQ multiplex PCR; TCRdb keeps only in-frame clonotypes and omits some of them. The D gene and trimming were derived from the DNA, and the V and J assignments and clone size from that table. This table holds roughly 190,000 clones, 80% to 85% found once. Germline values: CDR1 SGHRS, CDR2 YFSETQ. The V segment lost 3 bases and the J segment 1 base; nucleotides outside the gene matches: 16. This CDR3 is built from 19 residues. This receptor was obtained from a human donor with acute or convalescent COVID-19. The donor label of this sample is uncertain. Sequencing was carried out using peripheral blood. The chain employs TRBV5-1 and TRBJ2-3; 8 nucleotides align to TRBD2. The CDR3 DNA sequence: TGCGCCAGCAGCTCCGATACTAGCGGTTCTTCCCTGGGCACAGATACGCAGTATTTT. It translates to CASSSDTSGSSLGTDTQYF.